The next 3 T cell receptor beta chains were all read from a single sample in a study of beta chain features in type 1 diabetes. Every isolated RNA sample was fully reverse transcribed, so sequencing captured expressed TCRB transcripts. Some clones are missing from TCRdb's copy, which holds only in-frame ones; the method was immunoSEQ multiplex PCR. The sample lists some 270,000 clones; 13% to 15% were seen once. Sequencing used naive CD4+ T cells from blood. The receptor source for this set is a woman aged 40 to 49 in good health.

In this sample, this clone turned up a few times. The V call is TRBV6-5, the J call TRBJ2-7; D remains unclear. CDR3 length: 11 residues. Germline assignment: CDR1 MNHEY and CDR2 SVGAGI. Trimming removed 8 bases at V and 3 bases at J, with 8 bases between. The CDR3 spells CASGRFYEQYF. As DNA, the CDR3 is TGTGCCAGCGGTCGGTTCTACGAGCAGTACTTC.

V is TRBV5-6 and J is TRBJ2-7; D unclear. The germline V gene has CDR1 SGHDT and CDR2 YYEEEE. V dropped 1 base and J dropped 2 bases, with 10 bases sitting between them. The length of the CDR3 is 14 residues. In nucleotides, the CDR3 is TGTGCCAGCAGCTTGTGGGCTTCCGCCTACGAGCAGTACTTC. Protein product: CASSLWASAYEQYF.

This clone has just a few counts. Other DNA sequences in this specimen translate into the identical CDR3. This rearrangement joins TRBV18 to TRBJ2-3; 8 positions agree with TRBD1. Germline CDR1 reads KGHSH; CDR2 reads LQKENI. This CDR3 is 15 amino acids long. Trimming took 2 bases from V and 3 from J; bases not matched to a gene: 4. The CDR3 spells CASSPYQGATDTQYF. CDR3 nucleotide sequence: TGTGCCAGCTCACCATATCAGGGGGCAACAGATACGCAGTATTTT. The full variable domain, its missing parts supplied by reference TRBV18 and TRBJ2-3, is NAGVMQNPRHLVRRRGQEARLRCSPMKGHSHVYWYRQLPEEGLKFMVYLQKENIIDESGMPKERFSAEFPKEGPSILRIQQVVRGDSAAYFCASSPYQGATDTQYFGPGTRLTVL.